This T cell receptor beta chain was sequenced during a study of Ad26.COV2.S vaccination and SARS-CoV-2 variants. Produced via immunoSEQ multiplex PCR; TCRdb's table is partial and in-frame only. The repertoire has hundreds of thousands of clones, approximately 86% of them found once; the top ten carry about 10%. Specified treatment: some 20 received Ad26.COV2.S at low or high dose, single or two shots; about 5 received placebo; per-sample allocation not given. The samples were gathered on day 63 after the first injection of vaccine or placebo. The sample in question was peripheral blood, obtained in a trial of Ad26.COV2.S vaccine versus placebo. This TCR was sampled from a person aged 18-60 years who received the Ad26.COV2.S COVID-19 vaccine or a placebo.

CDR3 DNA: TGTGCCAGCAGCTTAGATCTCTCTAGAGGGCATGGCTACACCTTC. Translated, it gives CASSLDLSRGHGYTF. The chain recombines TRBV11-2 with TRBJ1-2; D unresolved. This CDR3 comprises 15 residues. Looked up from germline, CDR1 is SGHAT and CDR2 is FQNNGV. Trimming took off 0 bases at V and 6 bases at J, with 14 bases between the two ends.